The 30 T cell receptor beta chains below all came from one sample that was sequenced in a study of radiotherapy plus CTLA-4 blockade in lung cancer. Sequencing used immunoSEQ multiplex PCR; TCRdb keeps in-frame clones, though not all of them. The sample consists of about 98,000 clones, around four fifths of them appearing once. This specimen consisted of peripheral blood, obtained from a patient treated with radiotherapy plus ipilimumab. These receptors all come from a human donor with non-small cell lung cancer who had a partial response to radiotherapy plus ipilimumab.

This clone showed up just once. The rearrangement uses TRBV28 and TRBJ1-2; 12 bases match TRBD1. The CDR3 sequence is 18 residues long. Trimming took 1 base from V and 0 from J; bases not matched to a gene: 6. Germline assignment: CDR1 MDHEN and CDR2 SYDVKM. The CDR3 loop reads CASSLFGDRGRSNYGYTF. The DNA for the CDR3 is TGTGCCAGCAGTTTATTCGGGGACAGGGGGCGTTCTAACTATGGCTACACCTTC.

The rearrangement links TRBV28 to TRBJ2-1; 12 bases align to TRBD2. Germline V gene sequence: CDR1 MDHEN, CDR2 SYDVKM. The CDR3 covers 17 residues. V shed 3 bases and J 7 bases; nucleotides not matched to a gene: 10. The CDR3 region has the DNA TGTGCCAGCAGTTTTCTGAAGACTAGCGGGAGAGGAAATGAGCAGTTCTTC. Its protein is CASSFLKTSGRGNEQFF.

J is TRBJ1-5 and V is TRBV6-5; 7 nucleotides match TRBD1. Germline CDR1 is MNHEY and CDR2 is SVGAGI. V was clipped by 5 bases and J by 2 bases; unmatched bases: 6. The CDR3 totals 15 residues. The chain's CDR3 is CASSLTGSGNQPQHF. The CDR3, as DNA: TGTGCCAGCAGTCTGACAGGGTCTGGCAATCAGCCCCAGCATTTT.

Here the CDR3 DNA reads TGCAGCGTTGGCCAGGGCAGTGAAAAACTGTTTTTT. It encodes CSVGQGSEKLFF. The rearrangement joins TRBV29-1 to TRBJ1-4; maybe TRBD1 (5 bases). The V and J ends lost 4 bases and 7 bases respectively, with 10 bases between them. Germline CDR1 reads SQVTM; CDR2 reads ANQGSEA. The CDR3 contains 12 residues.

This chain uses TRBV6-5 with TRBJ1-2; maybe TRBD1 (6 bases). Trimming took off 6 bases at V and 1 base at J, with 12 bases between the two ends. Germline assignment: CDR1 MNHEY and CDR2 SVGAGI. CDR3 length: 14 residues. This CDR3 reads CASRPQGLNYGYTF. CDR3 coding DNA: TGTGCCAGCAGACCGCAGGGGCTTAACTATGGCTACACCTTC.

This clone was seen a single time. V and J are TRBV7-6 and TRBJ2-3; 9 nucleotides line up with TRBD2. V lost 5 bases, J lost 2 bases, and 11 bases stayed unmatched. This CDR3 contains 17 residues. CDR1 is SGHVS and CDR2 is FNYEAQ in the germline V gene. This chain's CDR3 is CASSPFRSGSNTDTQYF. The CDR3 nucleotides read TGTGCCAGCAGCCCTTTCCGTAGCGGGAGTAACACAGATACGCAGTATTTT.

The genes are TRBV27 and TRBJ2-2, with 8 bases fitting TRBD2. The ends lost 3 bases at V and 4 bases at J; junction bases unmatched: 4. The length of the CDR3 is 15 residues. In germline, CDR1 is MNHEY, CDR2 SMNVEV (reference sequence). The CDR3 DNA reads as TGTGCCAGCAGTTTCTTCCTAGCGGGCACCGGGGAGCTGTTTTTT. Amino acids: CASSFFLAGTGELFF.

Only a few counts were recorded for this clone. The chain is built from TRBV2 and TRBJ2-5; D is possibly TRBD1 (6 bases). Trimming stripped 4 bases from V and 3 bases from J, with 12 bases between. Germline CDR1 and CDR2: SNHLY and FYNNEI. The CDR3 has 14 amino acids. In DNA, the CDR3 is TGTGCCAGCAGTGGGAACAGGGATGAAGAGACCCAGTACTTC. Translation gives CASSGNRDEETQYF.

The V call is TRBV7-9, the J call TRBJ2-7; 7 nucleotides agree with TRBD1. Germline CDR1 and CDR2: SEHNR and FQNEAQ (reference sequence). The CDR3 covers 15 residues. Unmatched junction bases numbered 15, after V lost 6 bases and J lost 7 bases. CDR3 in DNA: TGTGCCAGCAGTCTGCTGGGACAGTACTCTCGGGAGCAGTACTTC. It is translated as CASSLLGQYSREQYF.

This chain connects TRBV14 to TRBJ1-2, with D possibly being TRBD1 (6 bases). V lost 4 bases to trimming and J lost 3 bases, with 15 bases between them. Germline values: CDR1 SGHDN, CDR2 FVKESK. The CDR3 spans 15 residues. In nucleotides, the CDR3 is TGTGCCAGCAGCCCGCCGGGGGGGCTCGACTATGGCTACACCTTC. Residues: CASSPPGGLDYGYTF.

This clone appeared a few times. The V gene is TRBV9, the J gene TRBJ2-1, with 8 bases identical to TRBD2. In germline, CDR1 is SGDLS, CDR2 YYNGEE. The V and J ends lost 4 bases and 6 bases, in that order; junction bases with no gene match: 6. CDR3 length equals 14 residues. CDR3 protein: CASSPGGGINEQFF. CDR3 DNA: TGTGCCAGCAGCCCCGGGGGGGGGATCAATGAGCAGTTCTTC.

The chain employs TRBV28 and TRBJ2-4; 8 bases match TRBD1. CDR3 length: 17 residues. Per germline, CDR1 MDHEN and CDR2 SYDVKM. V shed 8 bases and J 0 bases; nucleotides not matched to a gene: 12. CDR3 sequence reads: CASGPSTGDLAKNIQYF. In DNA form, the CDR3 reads TGTGCCAGCGGACCCTCGACAGGGGACCTAGCCAAAAACATTCAGTACTTC.

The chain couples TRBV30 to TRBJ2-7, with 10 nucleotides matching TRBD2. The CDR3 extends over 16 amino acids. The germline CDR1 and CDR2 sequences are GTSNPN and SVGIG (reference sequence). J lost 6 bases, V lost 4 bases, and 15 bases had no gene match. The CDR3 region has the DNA TGTGCCTGGATGAAGTCTAGCGGGAGCGGTATAGGCGAGCAGTACTTC. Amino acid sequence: CAWMKSSGSGIGEQYF.

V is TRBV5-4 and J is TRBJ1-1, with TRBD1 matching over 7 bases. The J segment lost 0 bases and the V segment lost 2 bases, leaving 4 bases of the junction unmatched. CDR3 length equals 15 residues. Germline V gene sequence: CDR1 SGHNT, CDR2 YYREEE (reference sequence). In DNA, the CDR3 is TGTGCCAGCAGCTTCTGGACAGGCTTGAACACTGAAGCTTTCTTT. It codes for CASSFWTGLNTEAFF.

In DNA form, the CDR3 reads TGTGCCAGCAGCTTGGGACAGGGGGTAAATCAGCCCCAGCATTTT. Amino acid sequence: CASSLGQGVNQPQHF. The chain links TRBV7-8 to TRBJ1-5; TRBD1 matches at 11 bases. The V gene's germline CDR1 is SGHVS and CDR2 FQNEAQ. The length of the CDR3 is 15 residues. Trimming cost V 3 bases and J 4 bases; bases outside gene matches: 2. Looking up the rest from reference TRBV7-8 and TRBJ1-5 gives the full variable domain: GAGVSQSPRYKVAKRGQDVALRCDPISGHVSLFWYQQALGQGPEFLTYFQNEAQLDKSGLPSDRFFAERPEGSVSTLKIQRTQQEDSAVYLCASSLGQGVNQPQHFGDGTRLSIL.

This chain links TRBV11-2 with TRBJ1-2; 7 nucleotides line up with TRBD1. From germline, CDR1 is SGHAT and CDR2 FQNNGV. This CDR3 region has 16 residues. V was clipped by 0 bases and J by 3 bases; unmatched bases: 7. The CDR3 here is CASSLDLWQGDYGYTF. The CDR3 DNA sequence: TGTGCCAGCAGCTTAGATCTCTGGCAGGGGGACTATGGCTACACCTTC.

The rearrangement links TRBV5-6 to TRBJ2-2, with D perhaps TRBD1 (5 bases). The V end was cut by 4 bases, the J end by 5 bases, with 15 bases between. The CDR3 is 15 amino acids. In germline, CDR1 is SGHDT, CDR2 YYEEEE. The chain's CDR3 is CASSLVRTSTGELFF. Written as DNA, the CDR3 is TGTGCCAGCAGCCTGGTCCGGACATCAACCGGGGAGCTGTTTTTT. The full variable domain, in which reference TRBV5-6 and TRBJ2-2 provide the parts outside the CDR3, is DAGVTQSPTHLIKTRGQQVTLRCSPKSGHDTVSWYQQALGQGPQFIFQYYEEEERQRGNFPDRFSGHQFPNYSSELNVNALLLGDSALYLCASSLVRTSTGELFFGEGSRLTVL.

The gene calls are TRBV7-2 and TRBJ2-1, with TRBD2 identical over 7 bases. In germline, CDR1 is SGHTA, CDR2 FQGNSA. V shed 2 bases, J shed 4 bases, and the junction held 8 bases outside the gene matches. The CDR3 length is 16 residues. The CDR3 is CASSLTGGSLYNEQFF. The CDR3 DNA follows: TGTGCCAGCAGCTTAACCGGCGGGAGTTTGTACAATGAGCAGTTCTTC.

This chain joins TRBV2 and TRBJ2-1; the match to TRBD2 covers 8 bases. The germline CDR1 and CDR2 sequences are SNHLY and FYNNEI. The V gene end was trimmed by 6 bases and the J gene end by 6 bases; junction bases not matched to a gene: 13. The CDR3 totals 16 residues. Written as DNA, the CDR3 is TGTGCCAGCAGAGACATAGCGGGACGGGAGACCAATGAGCAGTTCTTC. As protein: CASRDIAGRETNEQFF.

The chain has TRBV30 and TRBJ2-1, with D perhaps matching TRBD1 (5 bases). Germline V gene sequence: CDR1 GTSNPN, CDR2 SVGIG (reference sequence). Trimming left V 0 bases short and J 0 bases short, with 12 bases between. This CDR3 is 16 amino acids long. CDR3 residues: CAWSVGVTSSYNEQFF. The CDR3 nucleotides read TGTGCCTGGAGTGTAGGGGTCACCAGCTCCTACAATGAGCAGTTCTTC. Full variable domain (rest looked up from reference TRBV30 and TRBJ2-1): SQTIHQWPATLVQPVGSPLSLECTVEGTSNPNLYWYRQAAGRGLQLLFYSVGIGQISSEVPQNLSASRPQDRQFILSSKKLLLSDSGFYLCAWSVGVTSSYNEQFFGPGTRLTVL.

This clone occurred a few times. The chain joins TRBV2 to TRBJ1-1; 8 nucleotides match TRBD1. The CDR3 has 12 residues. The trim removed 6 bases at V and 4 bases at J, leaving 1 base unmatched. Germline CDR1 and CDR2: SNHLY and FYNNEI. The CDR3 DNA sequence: TGTGCCAGCAGAACAGGGGGCACTGAAGCTTTCTTT. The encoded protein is CASRTGGTEAFF.

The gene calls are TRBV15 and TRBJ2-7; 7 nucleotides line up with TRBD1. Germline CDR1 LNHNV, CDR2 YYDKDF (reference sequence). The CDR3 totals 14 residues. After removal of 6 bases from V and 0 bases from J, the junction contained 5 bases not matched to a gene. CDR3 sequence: CATRPNRGSYEQYF. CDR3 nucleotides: TGTGCCACCAGGCCTAACAGGGGCTCCTACGAGCAGTACTTC.

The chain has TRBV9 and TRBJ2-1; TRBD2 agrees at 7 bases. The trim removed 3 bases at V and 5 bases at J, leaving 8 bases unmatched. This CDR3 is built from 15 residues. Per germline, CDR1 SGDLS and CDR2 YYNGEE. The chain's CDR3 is CASSANSGINNEQFF. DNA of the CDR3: TGTGCCAGCAGCGCTAACAGCGGGATCAACAATGAGCAGTTCTTC.

CDR3 sequence reads: CASSDQLDYNEQFF. The CDR3 DNA is TGTGCCAGCAGCGACCAACTAGACTACAATGAGCAGTTCTTC. The chain uses TRBV9 and TRBJ2-1, with D tentatively TRBD2 (5 bases). The CDR3 has 14 amino acids. The germline CDR1 and CDR2 sequences are SGDLS and YYNGEE. V lost 3 bases, J lost 3 bases, and 10 bases lay in between.

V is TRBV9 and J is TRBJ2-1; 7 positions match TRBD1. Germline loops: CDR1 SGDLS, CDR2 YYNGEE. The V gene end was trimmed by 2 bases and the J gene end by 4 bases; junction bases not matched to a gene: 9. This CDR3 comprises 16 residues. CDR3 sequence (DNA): TGTGCCAGCAGCGTGGCCCCGGGACAGTCGTACAATGAGCAGTTCTTC. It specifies CASSVAPGQSYNEQFF.

CDR3 in amino acids: CASILAIGGELFF. The CDR3 region has the DNA TGTGCCAGCATTCTAGCGATTGGCGGGGAGCTGTTTTTT. The chain employs TRBV2 and TRBJ2-2, with D tentatively TRBD2 (6 bases). The CDR3 length is 13 residues. The V and J ends lost 7 bases and 7 bases respectively, with 13 bases between them. Germline V gene sequence: CDR1 SNHLY, CDR2 FYNNEI.

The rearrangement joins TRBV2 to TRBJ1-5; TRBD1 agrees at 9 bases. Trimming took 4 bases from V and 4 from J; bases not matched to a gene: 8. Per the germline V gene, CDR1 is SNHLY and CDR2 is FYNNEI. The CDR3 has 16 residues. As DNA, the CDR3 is TGTGCCAGCAGTGCAACCGGGACAGGGTATAATCAGCCCCAGCATTTT. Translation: CASSATGTGYNQPQHF.

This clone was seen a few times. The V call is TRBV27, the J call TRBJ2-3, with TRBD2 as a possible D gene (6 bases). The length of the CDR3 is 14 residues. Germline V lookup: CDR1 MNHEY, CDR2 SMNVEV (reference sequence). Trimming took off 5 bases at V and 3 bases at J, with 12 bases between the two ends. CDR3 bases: TGTGCCAGCAGTCCCCTACTAGCAACAGATACGCAGTATTTT. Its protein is CASSPLLATDTQYF.

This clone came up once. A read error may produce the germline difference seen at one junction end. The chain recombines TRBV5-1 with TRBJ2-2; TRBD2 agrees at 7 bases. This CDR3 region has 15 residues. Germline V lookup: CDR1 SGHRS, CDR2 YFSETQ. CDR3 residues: CASSLGIGESGEPFF. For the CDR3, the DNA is TGCGCCAGCAGCTTAGGGATAGGCGAAAGCGGGGAGCCGTTTTTT.

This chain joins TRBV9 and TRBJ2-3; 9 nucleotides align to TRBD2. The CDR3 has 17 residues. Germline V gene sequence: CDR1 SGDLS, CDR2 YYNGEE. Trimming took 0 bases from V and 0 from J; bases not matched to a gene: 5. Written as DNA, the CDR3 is TGTGCCAGCAGCGTAGGTAATAGCGGGGGCAGCACAGATACGCAGTATTTT. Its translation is CASSVGNSGGSTDTQYF.